The sequence of this TCR delta chain was determined in a study of gamma-delta T cells after stem cell transplantation. As concerns this clone: TCRdb attributes to this sequence the protein of a much larger clone, which differs from the DNA translation at residue 3; a read error is likely, and the protein displayed is translated from the DNA.

TCRdb re-identified clones in the RT-PCR reads via CATT. The sample includes some 2,900 delta-chain clones, around 3.3% of them seen just once. The receptor's source is a human donor. It is not recorded whose cells these are; they may come from a transplant donor. Sequenced input: gamma-delta T cells.

The DNA for the CDR3 is TGTGCCTTAGTACTAGGATCGGACGGGCCCACCGATAAACTCATCTTT. This encodes CALVLGSDGPTDKLIF. The chain joins TRDV3 to TRDJ1; D is uncertain. Germline V gene data show CDR1 as TVYSNPD and CDR2 as GDNSRS (reference sequence). The ends were cut back, 3 bases at V and 1 base at J, with 21 bases in the middle. The CDR3 contains 16 residues.